This T cell receptor (beta chain) emerged from a study of blood T cell repertoires in COVID-19. Across the study: The United States, Italy and Spain provided the acute and convalescent COVID-19 samples. T cells, B-cell-depleted T cells, or PBMCs provided the cDNA or gDNA that served as material.

Only one count was recorded for this clone. Trimming took 4 bases from V and 4 from J, leaving 11 bases between them. The CDR3 sequence is 14 residues long. The germline V gene encodes CDR1 SGHRS and CDR2 YFSETQ. In the authors' workflow: How many nucleated cells were present was estimated from reference gene primer amplification. Sequenced by immunoSEQ multiplex PCR; TCRdb stores in-frame clones only, minus some. The V and J calls and clone size are taken from that table; D and trimming were inferred from the DNA. This table holds 130,000 to 150,000 clones, around 90% found once. The chain recombines TRBV5-1 with TRBJ1-4; weak D call: TRBD1 (5 bases). The receptor comes from a man between 65 and 85 years old with acute or convalescent COVID-19. Sequencing was performed on peripheral blood. The CDR3 sequence: CASSPAGGNEKLFF. Here the CDR3 DNA reads TGCGCCAGCAGCCCCGCGGGGGGTAATGAAAAACTGTTTTTT.